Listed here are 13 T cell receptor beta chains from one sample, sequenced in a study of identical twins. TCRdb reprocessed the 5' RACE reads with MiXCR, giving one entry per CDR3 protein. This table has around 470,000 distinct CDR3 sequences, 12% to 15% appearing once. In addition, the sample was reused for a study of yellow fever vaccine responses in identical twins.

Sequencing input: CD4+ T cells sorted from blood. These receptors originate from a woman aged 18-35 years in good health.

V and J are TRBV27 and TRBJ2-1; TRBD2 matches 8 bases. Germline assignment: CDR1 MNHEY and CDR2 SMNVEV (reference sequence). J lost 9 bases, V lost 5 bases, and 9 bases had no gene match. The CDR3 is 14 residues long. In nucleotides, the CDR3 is TGTGCCAGCAGTGGTTGGATTAGCGGGATTGAGCAGTTCTTC. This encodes CASSGWISGIEQFF.

The DNA for the CDR3 is TGTGCCAGCAGCTTTCTAGGCGGCGGGAGTTACGAGCAGTACTTC. This encodes CASSFLGGGSYEQYF. The chain is built from TRBV7-3 and TRBJ2-7; 7 bases are shared with TRBD2. The CDR3 runs 15 residues. Germline V gives CDR1 SGHTA, CDR2 FQGTGA. After removal of 3 bases from V and 4 bases from J, the junction contained 9 bases not matched to a gene.

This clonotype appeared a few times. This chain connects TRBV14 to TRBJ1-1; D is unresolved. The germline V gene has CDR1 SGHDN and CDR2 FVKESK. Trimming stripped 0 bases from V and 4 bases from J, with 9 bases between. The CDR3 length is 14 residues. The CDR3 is CASSQELAVTEAFF. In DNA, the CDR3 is TGTGCCAGCAGCCAAGAGCTTGCGGTCACTGAAGCTTTCTTT.

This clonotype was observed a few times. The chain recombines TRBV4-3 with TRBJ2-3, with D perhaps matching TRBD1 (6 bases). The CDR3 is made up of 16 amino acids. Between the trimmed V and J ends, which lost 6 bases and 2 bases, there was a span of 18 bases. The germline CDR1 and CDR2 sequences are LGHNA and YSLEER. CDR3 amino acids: CASSPSRGFLTDTQYF. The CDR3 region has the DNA TGCGCCAGCAGTCCTAGCAGGGGTTTCCTCACAGATACGCAGTATTTT.

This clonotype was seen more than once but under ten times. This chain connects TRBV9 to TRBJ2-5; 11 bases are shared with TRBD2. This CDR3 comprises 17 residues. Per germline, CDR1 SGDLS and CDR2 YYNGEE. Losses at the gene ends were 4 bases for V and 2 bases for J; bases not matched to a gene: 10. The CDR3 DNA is TGTGCCAGCAGCCCGACGAAGACTAGCGGGGCTCAAGAGACCCAGTACTTC. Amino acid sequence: CASSPTKTSGAQETQYF.

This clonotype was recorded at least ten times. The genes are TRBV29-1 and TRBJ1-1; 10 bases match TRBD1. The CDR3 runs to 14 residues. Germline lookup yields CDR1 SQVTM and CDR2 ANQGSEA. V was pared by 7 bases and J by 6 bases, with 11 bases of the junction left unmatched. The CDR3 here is CSGFAGTGAAEAFF. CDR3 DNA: TGCAGCGGTTTCGCCGGGACAGGGGCCGCTGAAGCTTTCTTT.

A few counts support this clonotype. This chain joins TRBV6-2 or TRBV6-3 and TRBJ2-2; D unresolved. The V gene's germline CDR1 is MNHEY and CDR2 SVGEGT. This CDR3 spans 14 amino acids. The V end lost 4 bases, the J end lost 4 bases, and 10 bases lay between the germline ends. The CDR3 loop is CASSSPIVTGELFF. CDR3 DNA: TGTGCCAGCAGTTCCCCTATTGTCACCGGGGAGCTGTTTTTT.

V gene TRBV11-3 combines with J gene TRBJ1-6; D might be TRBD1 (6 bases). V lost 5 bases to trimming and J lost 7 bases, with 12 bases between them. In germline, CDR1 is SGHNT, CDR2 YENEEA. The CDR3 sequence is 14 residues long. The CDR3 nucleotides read TGTGCCAGCAGCGCAGGACAGACCAATTCACCCCTCCACTTT. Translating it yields CASSAGQTNSPLHF.

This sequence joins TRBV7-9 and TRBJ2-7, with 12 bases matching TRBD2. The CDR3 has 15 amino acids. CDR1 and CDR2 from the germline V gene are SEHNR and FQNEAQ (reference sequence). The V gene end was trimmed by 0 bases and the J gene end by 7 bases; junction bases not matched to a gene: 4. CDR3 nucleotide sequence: TGTGCCAGCAGCTTAGCGACTAGCGGGAGTAGGGAGCAGTACTTC. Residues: CASSLATSGSREQYF.

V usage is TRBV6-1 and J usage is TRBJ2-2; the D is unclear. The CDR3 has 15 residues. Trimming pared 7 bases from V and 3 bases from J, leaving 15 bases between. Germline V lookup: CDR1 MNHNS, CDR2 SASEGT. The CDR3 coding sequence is TGTGCCAGCACCTCCGTGACCGCAGACACCGGGGAGCTGTTTTTT. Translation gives CASTSVTADTGELFF.

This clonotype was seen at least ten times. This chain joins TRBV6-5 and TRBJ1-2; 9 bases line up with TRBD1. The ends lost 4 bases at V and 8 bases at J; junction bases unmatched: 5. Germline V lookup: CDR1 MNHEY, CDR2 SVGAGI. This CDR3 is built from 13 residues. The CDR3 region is CASSSGQGRGYTF. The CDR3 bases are TGTGCCAGCAGTTCTGGACAGGGGCGCGGCTACACCTTC.

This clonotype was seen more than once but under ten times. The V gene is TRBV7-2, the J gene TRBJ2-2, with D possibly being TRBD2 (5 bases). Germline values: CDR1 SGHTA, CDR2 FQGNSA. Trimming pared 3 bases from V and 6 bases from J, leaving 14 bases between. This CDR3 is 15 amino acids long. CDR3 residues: CASSFGTLRAGELFF. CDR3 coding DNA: TGTGCCAGCAGCTTTGGAACCCTGCGGGCCGGGGAGCTGTTTTTT.

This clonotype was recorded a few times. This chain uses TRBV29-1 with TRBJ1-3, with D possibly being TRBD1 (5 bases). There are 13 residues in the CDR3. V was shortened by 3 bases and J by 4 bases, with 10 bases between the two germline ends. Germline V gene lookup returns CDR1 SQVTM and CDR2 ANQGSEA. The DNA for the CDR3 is TGCAGCGTTGAGGGGGATTCAGGAAACACCATATATTTT. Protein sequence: CSVEGDSGNTIYF. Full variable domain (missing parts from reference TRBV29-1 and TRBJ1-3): SAVISQKPSRDICQRGTSLTIQCQVDSQVTMMFWYRQQPGQSLTLIATANQGSEATYESGFVIDKFPISRPNLTFSTLTVSNMSPEDSSIYLCSVEGDSGNTIYFGEGSWLTVV.